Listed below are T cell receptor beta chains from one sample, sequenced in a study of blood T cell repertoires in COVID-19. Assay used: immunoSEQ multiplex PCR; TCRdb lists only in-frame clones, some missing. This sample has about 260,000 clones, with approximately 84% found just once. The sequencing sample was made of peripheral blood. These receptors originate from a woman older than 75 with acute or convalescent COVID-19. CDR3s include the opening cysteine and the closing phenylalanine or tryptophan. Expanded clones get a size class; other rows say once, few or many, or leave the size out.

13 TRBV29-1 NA CSVSDRGHYGYTF
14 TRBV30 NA CAWSPDLTLYGGYF
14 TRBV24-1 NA CATSGEPRNSPLHF
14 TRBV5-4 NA CASSSPAGKETQYF
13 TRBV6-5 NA CASSTTTPDTQYF
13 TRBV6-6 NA CASSSQAQETQYF
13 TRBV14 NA CASSQDQGRGYTF
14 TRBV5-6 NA CASSLNRGGSPLHF
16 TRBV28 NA CASSSTGGARDQPQHF
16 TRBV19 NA CASSTTGTSGGGIQYF
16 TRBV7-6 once CASSRVPGSYNSPLHF
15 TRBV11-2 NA CASSLVTLESGELFF
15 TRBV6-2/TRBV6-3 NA CASSRQGWGTDTQYF
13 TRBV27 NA CASSLGASTEAFF
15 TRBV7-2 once CASSPRGAPHYEQYF
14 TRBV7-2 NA CASRRGGQDYEQYF
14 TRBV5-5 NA CASSPSTVNTEAFF
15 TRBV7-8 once CASSSLAGGLYEQYF
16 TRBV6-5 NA CASSYEASSYNSPLHF
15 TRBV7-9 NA CASKVSGDMNTEAFF
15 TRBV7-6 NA CASSKTGTGFLKQYF
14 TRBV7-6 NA CASSIRTSAYEQYF
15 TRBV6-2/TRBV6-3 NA CASSTVGAENEKLFF
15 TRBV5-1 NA CASSPPRVPSYEQYF
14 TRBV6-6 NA CASSYAIGTGVSVF
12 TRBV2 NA CASSYSYNEQFF
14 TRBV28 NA CASSLTTPSYEQYF
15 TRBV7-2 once CASSLGGQGTDTQYF
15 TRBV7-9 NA CASSSRQGVNTEAFF
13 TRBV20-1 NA CSASFPQGKEQFF
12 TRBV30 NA CAWNRFGNTIYF
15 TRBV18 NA CASSPKWTGQETQYF
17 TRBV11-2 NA CASSLDSTSGLSYEQYF
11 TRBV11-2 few CASSRSYEQYF
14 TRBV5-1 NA CASSLYGGYTEAFF
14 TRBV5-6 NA CASSLGQGSYGYTF
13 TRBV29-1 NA CSVAGLVNQPQHF
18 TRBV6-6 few CASSRIPPQTGLNEKLFF
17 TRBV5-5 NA CASSLRPSDSRTYEQYF